A single sample gave rise to the 21 T cell receptor beta chains below, sequenced in a study of blood T cell repertoires in COVID-19. The method was immunoSEQ multiplex PCR; TCRdb's version includes in-frame clones alone and lacks a portion of them. The table includes over 85,000 clones, roughly 87% detected once. Sample: peripheral blood. These TCRs come from a woman aged 50 to 65 with COVID-19, enrolled during active disease.

This clone was observed a single time. V gene TRBV3-1 (or the pseudogene TRBV3-2) combines with J gene TRBJ2-7; D gene unclear. The CDR3 is 14 residues long. From germline, CDR1 is LGHDT and CDR2 YNNKEL (reference sequence). V gave up 0 bases and J gave up 3 bases, with 9 bases separating them. CDR3: CASSQDYEDYEQYF. In DNA, the CDR3 is TGTGCCAGCAGCCAAGATTATGAGGACTACGAGCAGTACTTC.

This clone was seen only a few times. This chain links TRBV18 with TRBJ1-2; D may be TRBD1 (6 bases). Trimming removed 4 bases from V and 4 bases from J, with 22 bases in between. The V gene's germline CDR1 is KGHSH and CDR2 LQKENI. The CDR3 extends over 17 amino acids. The CDR3 DNA follows: TGTGCCAGCTCACTTAATAATGCCGGGGGGCAAGGCTATGGCTACACCTTC. Residues: CASSLNNAGGQGYGYTF.

This chain connects TRBV29-1 to TRBJ1-1; D uncertain. The germline V gene encodes CDR1 SQVTM and CDR2 ANQGSEA. This CDR3 is 13 amino acids long. Trimming pared 3 bases from V and 0 bases from J, leaving 8 bases between. In nucleotides, the CDR3 is TGCAGCGTTGAGTCATACTTGAACACTGAAGCTTTCTTT. Its translation is CSVESYLNTEAFF.

Only one count was recorded for this clone. The chain employs TRBV30 and TRBJ2-1, with 9 bases fitting TRBD2. The CDR3 runs to 15 residues. From germline, CDR1 is GTSNPN and CDR2 SVGIG (reference sequence). Trimming at V came to 5 bases and at J to 4 bases, leaving 9 bases not matched to a gene. The CDR3, as DNA: TGTGCCTGGTCGCTAGCGGGGTTAGTATACAATGAGCAGTTCTTC. This translates into CAWSLAGLVYNEQFF.

The CDR3 region is CASSKEGSQETQYF. The CDR3 coding sequence is TGTGCCAGCAGCAAAGAGGGAAGCCAAGAGACCCAGTACTTC. V gene TRBV7-2 combines with J gene TRBJ2-5; tentatively, D is TRBD2 (5 bases). Germline CDR1 is SGHTA and CDR2 is FQGNSA. This CDR3 has 14 amino acids. Trimming left V 5 bases short and J 1 base short, with 11 bases between.

The CDR3 nucleotides are TGTGCCAGCAGCTTAAACGCGGGGTTCTACGAGCAGTACTTC. Amino acid sequence: CASSLNAGFYEQYF. V and J are TRBV7-3 and TRBJ2-7, with D perhaps TRBD2 (6 bases). Germline V lookup: CDR1 SGHTA, CDR2 FQGTGA. The CDR3 totals 14 residues. V was cut by 1 base and J by 3 bases, with 10 bases left in between.

The V gene is TRBV28, the J gene TRBJ1-6; 7 bases map to TRBD1. The germline V gene has CDR1 MDHEN and CDR2 SYDVKM. The CDR3 is made up of 12 amino acids. V was clipped by 3 bases and J by 14 bases; unmatched bases: 4. The CDR3 region is CASSFDRVTLHF. The CDR3 coding sequence is TGTGCCAGCAGTTTTGACAGGGTAACCCTCCACTTT.

On this clone itself: At one end the junction does not follow the germline gene, possibly because of a read error. The chain combines TRBV3-1 (or the pseudogene TRBV3-2) with TRBJ2-4; 8 bases match TRBD1. Germline CDR1 and CDR2: LGHDT and YNNKEL (reference sequence). The CDR3 is 12 amino acids. In DNA form, the CDR3 reads TGTGCCAGCAGCCAAGGCCCGGACAGGGTAAACTTC. Encoded protein: CASSQGPDRVNF.

This sequence joins TRBV25-1 and TRBJ1-1; 8 bases map to TRBD1. The germline gives CDR1 MGHDK, CDR2 SYGVNS. The junction had 7 bases not matched to a gene; V was cut back by 5 bases and J by 5 bases. The CDR3 runs to 14 residues. CDR3 protein: CASSQTGERTEAFF. CDR3 nucleotides: TGTGCCAGCAGTCAGACAGGGGAAAGAACTGAAGCTTTCTTT. The complete variable domain, with remaining parts taken from reference TRBV25-1 and TRBJ1-1, reads EADIYQTPRYLVIGTGKKITLECSQTMGHDKMYWYQQDPGMELHLIHYSYGVNSTEKGDLSSESTVSRIRTEHFPLTLESARPSHTSQYLCASSQTGERTEAFFGQGTRLTVV.

This clone came up a few times. Distinct nucleotide sequences in the sample also encode this CDR3. This chain uses TRBV7-9 with TRBJ1-2; D is undetermined. Germline V gene data show CDR1 as SEHNR and CDR2 as FQNEAQ (reference sequence). Trimming removed 1 base at V and 3 bases at J, with 6 bases between. CDR3 length equals 13 residues. The CDR3 region is CASSLGQDYGYTF. CDR3 sequence (DNA): TGTGCCAGCAGCTTAGGGCAGGACTATGGCTACACCTTC. Full variable domain (missing parts from reference TRBV7-9 and TRBJ1-2): DTGVSQNPRHKITKRGQNVTFRCDPISEHNRLYWYRQTLGQGPEFLTYFQNEAQLEKSRLLSDRFSAERPKGSFSTLEIQRTEQGDSAMYLCASSLGQDYGYTFGSGTRLTVV.

This clone has more than one count but fewer than ten. The chain is built from TRBV15 and TRBJ2-7, with D uncertain. The length of the CDR3 is 15 residues. CDR1 is LNHNV and CDR2 is YYDKDF in the germline V gene (reference sequence). Trimming took 0 bases from V and 0 from J, leaving 9 bases between them. CDR3 residues: CATSRDYGRSYEQYF. The CDR3, as DNA: TGTGCCACCAGCAGAGATTATGGCCGCTCCTACGAGCAGTACTTC.

The chain uses TRBV7-9 and TRBJ2-7; D is undetermined. V shed 3 bases and J shed 0 bases, with 9 bases lying between them. This CDR3 has 14 amino acids. The germline gives CDR1 SEHNR, CDR2 FQNEAQ (reference sequence). CDR3 sequence (DNA): TGTGCCAGCAGCTTTAGAGACAACTCCTACGAGCAGTACTTC. Amino acid sequence: CASSFRDNSYEQYF.

The genes are TRBV7-9 and TRBJ2-7, with 9 positions matching TRBD1. Germline V gene lookup returns CDR1 SEHNR and CDR2 FQNEAQ (reference sequence). The trim removed 5 bases at V and 0 bases at J, leaving 5 bases unmatched. The CDR3 is 15 amino acids. The CDR3 DNA follows: TGTGCCAGCAGCAGGGACAGGGAAGTCTCCTACGAGCAGTACTTC. Amino acid sequence: CASSRDREVSYEQYF.

This clone showed up just a few times. V is TRBV6-4 and J is TRBJ1-3; possible D gene TRBD1, 6 bases. Germline values: CDR1 MRHNA, CDR2 SNTAGT. This CDR3 is 16 amino acids long. V shed 1 base and J shed 4 bases, with 14 bases lying between them. CDR3 DNA sequence: TGTGCCAGCAGTGACTGGAACAGGGTTGAAGGAAACACCATATATTTT. Its translation is CASSDWNRVEGNTIYF.

This clone is a singleton in its sample. CDR3 nucleotides: TGTGCCAGTGGGGACCAGCGGGGAAACGAGCAGTACTTC. It encodes CASGDQRGNEQYF. The rearrangement links TRBV27 to TRBJ2-7, with 7 positions matching TRBD2. This CDR3 comprises 13 residues. V was clipped by 9 bases and J by 5 bases; unmatched bases: 10. CDR1 MNHEY and CDR2 SMNVEV come from the germline V gene (reference sequence).

Only one count was recorded for this clone. The chain employs TRBV10-2 and TRBJ2-2, with TRBD2 identical over 7 bases. In germline, CDR1 is WSHSY, CDR2 SAAADI. The length of the CDR3 is 20 residues. Trimming cost V 3 bases and J 4 bases; bases outside gene matches: 20. The CDR3 loop reads CASSELRGLFAGVLTGELFF. CDR3 DNA: TGCGCCAGCAGTGAATTGAGGGGACTTTTTGCGGGGGTCCTCACCGGGGAGCTGTTTTTT.

This clone occurred a few times. The chain joins TRBV7-2 to TRBJ2-7, with a possible D match to TRBD2 (5 bases). CDR1 is SGHTA and CDR2 is FQGNSA in the germline V gene. There are 13 residues in the CDR3. The V gene lost 5 bases and the J gene lost 5 bases, with 13 bases spanning the gap. The CDR3 DNA reads as TGTGCCAGCAGCCGAAGCCCGGAGGACGAGCAGTACTTC. This codes for CASSRSPEDEQYF.

The rearrangement joins TRBV14 to TRBJ1-2; 9 bases match TRBD1. Unmatched junction bases numbered 4, after V lost 4 bases and J lost 7 bases. The CDR3 covers 13 residues. CDR1 SGHDN and CDR2 FVKESK come from the germline V gene. CDR3 amino acids: CASSRDRVGGYTF. Here the CDR3 DNA reads TGTGCCAGCAGCCGGGACAGGGTCGGTGGCTACACCTTC.

The chain combines TRBV5-5 with TRBJ1-1; D not certain. Trimming stripped 4 bases from V and 0 bases from J, with 7 bases between. The germline V gene encodes CDR1 SGHKS and CDR2 YYEKEE (reference sequence). The CDR3 loop spans 13 amino acids. CDR3 nucleotide sequence: TGTGCCAGCAGCAATCCGTTGAACACTGAAGCTTTCTTT. It encodes CASSNPLNTEAFF.

This rearrangement joins TRBV12-5 to TRBJ1-2; 7 bases are a match to TRBD1. CDR3 size: 14 residues. Trimming at V came to 6 bases and at J to 5 bases, leaving 9 bases not matched to a gene. CDR1 and CDR2 from the germline V gene are LGHNT and FRNRAP. The CDR3 loop reads CASGLTGLVYGYTF. The DNA for the CDR3 is TGTGCTAGTGGGTTGACAGGGTTGGTATATGGCTACACCTTC.

A single count supports this clone. The rearrangement uses TRBV27 and TRBJ1-1; the D gene is possibly TRBD1 (5 bases). This CDR3 comprises 15 residues. V was cut by 8 bases and J by 4 bases, with 20 bases left in between. CDR1 is MNHEY and CDR2 is SMNVEV in the germline V gene (reference sequence). CDR3 amino acids: CASSRVGPGGTEAFF. The CDR3 bases are TGTGCCAGCTCAAGAGTGGGACCCGGGGGCACTGAAGCTTTCTTT.